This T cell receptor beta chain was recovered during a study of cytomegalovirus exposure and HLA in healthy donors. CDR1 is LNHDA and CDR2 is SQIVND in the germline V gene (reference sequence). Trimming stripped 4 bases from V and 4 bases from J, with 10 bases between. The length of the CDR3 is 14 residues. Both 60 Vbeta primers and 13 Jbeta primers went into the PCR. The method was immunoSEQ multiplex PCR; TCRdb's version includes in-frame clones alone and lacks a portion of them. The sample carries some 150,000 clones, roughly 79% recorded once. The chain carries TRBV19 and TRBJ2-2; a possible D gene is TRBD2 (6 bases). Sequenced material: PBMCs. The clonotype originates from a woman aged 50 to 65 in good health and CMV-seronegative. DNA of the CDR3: TGTGCCAGTAGTAACGCGGGGTCCACCGGGGAGCTGTTTTTT. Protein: CASSNAGSTGELFF.